This T cell receptor (beta chain) originates from a study of cytomegalovirus exposure and HLA in healthy donors. Study information: A prior analysis found about 110 million unique TCR beta sequences from around 180 million T cells.

The study ran its PCR with 60 Vbeta and 13 Jbeta primers. Sequencing was performed with immunoSEQ multiplex PCR; in TCRdb, only in-frame clones are kept and a portion is missing. Here the sample table reports 60,000 to 75,000 clones. Germline CDR1 LNHDA, CDR2 SQIVND (reference sequence). J lost 0 bases, V lost 3 bases, and 12 bases had no gene match. The CDR3 has 18 residues. Study-level points and caveats: According to reports, the classifier identified cytomegalovirus status with high specificity and sensitivity. In a later analysis, across HLA loci, associated TCR counts were highest for DRB1, lowest for HLA-C.

The donors (healthy individuals) were bone marrow donors. Regarding this clone: Its antigen remains unidentified.

The TCR was taken from a female donor in good health and CMV-seropositive. The chain recombines TRBV19 with TRBJ2-3, with TRBD2 matching over 7 bases. Sequences were obtained from PBMCs. CDR3 nucleotides: TGTGCCAGTAGTATTGCGGCGGGAGCGTTATCTAGCACAGATACGCAGTATTTT. Amino acids: CASSIAAGALSSTDTQYF. Full variable domain (remainder filled in from reference TRBV19 and TRBJ2-3): DGGITQSPKYLFRKEGQNVTLSCEQNLNHDAMYWYRQDPGQGLRLIYYSQIVNDFQKGDIAEGYSVSREKKESFPLTVTSAQKNPTAFYLCASSIAAGALSSTDTQYFGPGTRLTVL.